This TCR beta chain was identified during a study of identical twins. Study conclusions and caveats: A cross-sectional statistical analysis, not follow-up of the same donors, supported the conclusions. Models underestimated TCR alpha sharing (out-of-frame) in monozygotic twins.

MiXCR, run by TCRdb on the 5' RACE reads, gives a single entry per CDR3 protein. The sample has about 530,000 distinct CDR3 sequences, approximately 20% seen once. CDR3 length: 13 amino acids. Trimming took 5 bases from V and 3 from J, leaving 9 bases between them. Germline V CDR1 and CDR2: SGHRS, YFSETQ. Of note for this clonotype: Its antigen is unknown.

These data were also reused for a study on yellow fever vaccine responses in identical twins.

The sequenced sample consisted of CD4+ T cells sorted from blood. The sequence came from a woman under 30 in good health. The chain links TRBV5-1 to TRBJ2-1; D is possibly TRBD1 (6 bases). CDR3 nucleotide sequence: TGCGCCAGCAGACCGGACAGCTACAATGAGCAGTTCTTC. As protein: CASRPDSYNEQFF.